The clone carrying this T cell receptor beta chain has a handful of counts. Antigen unknown. The sample holds other DNA sequences that translate to the same CDR3. These data belong to a study of T cells in localized non-small cell lung cancer. Study conclusions and caveats: Uninvolved adjacent lung showed higher T cell clonality than tumor. Researchers found a median around 57 of the top 100 tumor clones in adjacent lung.

The data were produced by immunoSEQ multiplex PCR, yet TCRdb's version contains in-frame clones alone and is incomplete. The table lists tens of thousands of clones, roughly 84% of them singletons. Germline V CDR1 and CDR2: GTSNPN, SVGIG (reference sequence). The V and J ends lost 4 bases and 1 base respectively, with 10 bases between them. The CDR3 sequence is 13 residues long. V usage is TRBV30 and J usage is TRBJ1-1; D unresolved. This clonotype was sampled from a man aged 40 to 69 with stage II lung adenocarcinoma. The material sequenced was PBMCs, taken before any cancer treatment. In DNA, the CDR3 is TGTGCCTGGATTGGTGGATCGAACACTGAAGCTTTCTTT. This sequence encodes CAWIGGSNTEAFF.